Listed here are 32 T cell receptor beta chains from one sample, sequenced in a study of a mutant IDH1 vaccine in newly diagnosed glioma. Time point denoted: week 23, last vaccination. Doses comprised 300 ug of mutant IDH1 20-mer peptide each, plus topical imiquimod. Profiling relied on immunoSEQ multiplex PCR, and the TCRdb table lists in-frame clones only, not all of them. The table records about 77,000 clones, 85% of them present only once. Their cognate antigens are unknown. The material sequenced was PBMCs, taken from a glioma patient whose treatment included an IDH1 peptide vaccine. Receptors were obtained from a woman aged 50 to 60 with glioma.

The chain is built from TRBV7-9 and TRBJ1-6; no reliable D call. Trimming removed 1 base from V and 7 bases from J, with 8 bases in between. This CDR3 is 14 amino acids long. Germline V lookup: CDR1 SEHNR, CDR2 FQNEAQ (reference sequence). The CDR3 loop reads CASSLETRNSPLHF. The CDR3 coding sequence is TGTGCCAGCAGCTTAGAGACTCGAAATTCACCCCTCCACTTT.

The rearrangement uses TRBV7-8 and TRBJ2-7; no clear D gene. Per the germline V gene, CDR1 is SGHVS and CDR2 is FQNEAQ. Trimming took 5 bases from V and 2 from J, leaving 19 bases between them. This CDR3 has 16 amino acids. In DNA, the CDR3 is TGTGCCAGCAGCCCCTGGGTGGCTTTAGGACCCTACGAGCAGTACTTC. It yields the protein CASSPWVALGPYEQYF.

DNA of the CDR3: TGTGCCAGCAGCGTAGCCCCCACCCAGGGTAGGGGCTACACCTTC. Amino acid sequence: CASSVAPTQGRGYTF. The rearrangement uses TRBV9 and TRBJ1-2; tentatively, D is TRBD1 (5 bases). The CDR3 loop spans 15 amino acids. The V end lost 0 bases, the J end lost 8 bases, and 17 bases lay between the germline ends. Germline V gene lookup returns CDR1 SGDLS and CDR2 YYNGEE.

V and J are TRBV5-1 and TRBJ2-7, with TRBD1 matching 9 bases. This CDR3 has 14 residues. The germline V gene has CDR1 SGHRS and CDR2 YFSETQ. The V segment lost 4 bases and the J segment 4 bases; nucleotides outside the gene matches: 6. Written as DNA, the CDR3 is TGCGCCAGCAGCGTGGACAGGGGCCAATACGAGCAGTACTTC. As protein: CASSVDRGQYEQYF.

The chain combines TRBV13 with TRBJ2-7; 10 bases are shared with TRBD1. Germline V gene lookup returns CDR1 PRHDT and CDR2 FYEKMQ (reference sequence). V was clipped by 3 bases and J by 3 bases; unmatched bases: 2. The length of the CDR3 is 14 residues. CDR3 nucleotides: TGTGCCAGCAGCTTCCGGGACAGGGGCTACGAGCAGTACTTC. Residues: CASSFRDRGYEQYF.

This chain uses TRBV4-1 with TRBJ2-7; 8 bases line up with TRBD2. Germline V lookup: CDR1 MGHRA, CDR2 YSYEKL. With V trimmed by 2 bases and J by 4 bases, 13 bases remained unmatched. This CDR3 has 17 amino acids. CDR3 amino acids: CASSQLSGNLRGYEQYF. The CDR3 bases are TGCGCCAGCAGCCAACTTAGCGGGAACCTGCGTGGGTACGAGCAGTACTTC.

The chain links TRBV7-8 to TRBJ2-5; D unclear. Trimming took off 9 bases at V and 0 bases at J, with 35 bases between the two ends. Germline values: CDR1 SGHVS, CDR2 FQNEAQ. CDR3 length equals 21 residues. The CDR3 is CASLGVQFLQHNLPYQETQYF. CDR3 in DNA: TGTGCCAGTCTCGGAGTCCAGTTCTTACAGCATAATCTGCCTTACCAAGAGACCCAGTACTTC.

The chain combines TRBV28 with TRBJ1-1; perhaps TRBD1 as D (6 bases). This CDR3 spans 16 amino acids. V shed 4 bases and J shed 1 base, with 16 bases lying between them. CDR1 is MDHEN and CDR2 is SYDVKM in the germline V gene. CDR3 in amino acids: CASSSTPGEANTEAFF. The CDR3 coding sequence is TGTGCCAGCAGTTCAACACCAGGGGAAGCGAACACTGAAGCTTTCTTT.

This chain joins TRBV6-6 and TRBJ1-4; unclear D gene. Trimming removed 6 bases at V and 7 bases at J, with 21 bases between. The CDR3 has 16 residues. The germline gives CDR1 MNHNY, CDR2 SVGAGI (reference sequence). The CDR3 protein is CASSERRRAHGEKLFF. In nucleotides, the CDR3 is TGTGCCAGCAGCGAGCGCAGGAGGGCCCACGGTGAAAAACTGTTTTTT.

The chain couples TRBV15 to TRBJ2-3, with 9 bases that match TRBD1. This CDR3 has 16 residues. V was clipped by 2 bases and J by 2 bases; unmatched bases: 5. Germline values: CDR1 LNHNV, CDR2 YYDKDF (reference sequence). CDR3 sequence (DNA): TGTGCCACCAGCAGACGAACAGGGGGCCACACAGATACGCAGTATTTT. Translation: CATSRRTGGHTDTQYF.

The V call is TRBV2, the J call TRBJ2-1, with 8 bases lining up with TRBD2. The CDR3 runs 17 residues. Germline CDR1 reads SNHLY; CDR2 reads FYNNEI. The J segment lost 6 bases and the V segment lost 3 bases, leaving 13 bases of the junction unmatched. In nucleotides, the CDR3 is TGTGCCAGCAGTGAGGGTTTCAGCGGGAGAGAGGGCAATGAGCAGTTCTTC. Protein product: CASSEGFSGREGNEQFF.

The chain couples TRBV23-1 to TRBJ1-5; no firm D call. TRBV23-1 is placed among ORFs of uncertain function. This CDR3 comprises 15 residues. Trimming removed 1 base from V and 4 bases from J, with 11 bases in between. The CDR3 bases are TGCGCCAGCAGTCAATGGTCAGGTAAGAATCAGCCCCAGCATTTT. Translation gives CASSQWSGKNQPQHF.

This sequence joins TRBV9 and TRBJ2-1, with D unclear. CDR3 length: 14 residues. With 3 bases removed from V and 4 bases from J, the gap between germline ends came to 11 bases. In germline, CDR1 is SGDLS, CDR2 YYNGEE. CDR3 bases: TGTGCCAGCAGCGCAACCCCGGGTTACAATGAGCAGTTCTTC. Its protein product is CASSATPGYNEQFF.

This chain links TRBV7-3 with TRBJ2-2; 10 bases match TRBD1. CDR1 is SGHTA, CDR2 FQGTGA, per germline. The ends lost 1 base at V and 6 bases at J; junction bases unmatched: 5. The CDR3 covers 16 residues. The CDR3 DNA is TGTGCCAGCAGCTTAATTGACAGGGGGCATCCCGGGGAGCTGTTTTTT. Translation: CASSLIDRGHPGELFF.

The J gene is TRBJ2-7, the V gene TRBV5-4; D might be TRBD2 (6 bases). V dropped 0 bases and J dropped 3 bases, with 10 bases sitting between them. Germline V gene lookup returns CDR1 SGHNT and CDR2 YYREEE (reference sequence). The CDR3 runs to 14 residues. DNA for the CDR3: TGTGCCAGCAGCTTGGGTGGGAGGAGCTACGAGCAGTACTTC. As protein: CASSLGGRSYEQYF.

This rearrangement joins TRBV6-1 to TRBJ1-2, with D uncertain. This CDR3 spans 15 amino acids. The germline V and J ends were trimmed by 0 bases and 0 bases, with 8 bases remaining between them. Germline V gene data show CDR1 as MNHNS and CDR2 as SASEGT. CDR3 amino acids: CASSEASDPNYGYTF. DNA of the CDR3: TGTGCCAGCAGTGAAGCGTCGGACCCTAACTATGGCTACACCTTC.

This clone has just one count. The chain has TRBV6-5 and TRBJ2-3; perhaps TRBD1 as D (5 bases). V lost 8 bases and J 0 bases, leaving 9 bases between the germline ends. Per the germline V gene, CDR1 is MNHEY and CDR2 is SVGAGI. This CDR3 is built from 13 residues. In DNA, the CDR3 is TGTGCCAGCGGCAGGGCGAGCACAGATACGCAGTATTTT. It yields the protein CASGRASTDTQYF.

This chain connects TRBV29-1 to TRBJ1-1; TRBD1 agrees at 7 bases. This CDR3 is 13 amino acids long. Per germline, CDR1 SQVTM and CDR2 ANQGSEA. Trimming took 5 bases from V and 6 from J; bases not matched to a gene: 9. CDR3 amino acids: CSVTPDRDAEAFF. The DNA of the CDR3 is TGCAGCGTTACCCCCGACAGGGACGCTGAAGCTTTCTTT.

The rearrangement uses TRBV4-1 and TRBJ1-1, with a weak D call TRBD1 (5 bases). This CDR3 is built from 16 residues. Germline loops: CDR1 MGHRA, CDR2 YSYEKL. The ends were cut back, 0 bases at V and 1 base at J, with 12 bases in the middle. CDR3 protein: CASSQERGTANTEAFF. The CDR3 bases are TGCGCCAGCAGCCAAGAGAGAGGGACGGCGAACACTGAAGCTTTCTTT.

In regard to this clone: Because the CDR3's place on the DNA is in doubt, the DNA is left out and the CDR3 is given as listed by TCRdb. This rearrangement joins TRBV28 to TRBJ2-7; the table's D call, TRBD2, has no DNA check behind it. The germline gives CDR1 MDHEN, CDR2 SYDVKM. The CDR3 region is 12 residues in length, termini included. The CDR3 spells CASSSSGVEQYF.

The rearrangement uses TRBV10-3 and TRBJ2-1; 9 bases are shared with TRBD1. The germline V gene has CDR1 ENHRY and CDR2 SYGVKD. CDR3 size: 16 residues. J was trimmed by 8 bases and V by 10 bases; bases with no gene match: 18. This CDR3 reads CATCGGVQGAGDEQFF. The CDR3 nucleotides read TGTGCCACCTGTGGGGGTGTACAGGGGGCTGGGGATGAGCAGTTCTTC.

The chain carries TRBV28 and TRBJ2-7, with D perhaps matching TRBD2 (6 bases). Trimming cost V 6 bases and J 7 bases, with 16 bases left between them. CDR1 and CDR2 (germline): MDHEN, SYDVKM. CDR3 length: 13 amino acids. This CDR3 reads CASRGRFPWEQYF. In DNA form, the CDR3 reads TGTGCCAGCAGGGGGAGGTTTCCGTGGGAGCAGTACTTC.

This clone was detected only once. This chain links TRBV7-6 with TRBJ1-2; 10 nucleotides align to TRBD1. There are 14 residues in the CDR3. V shed 0 bases and J 7 bases; nucleotides not matched to a gene: 2. CDR1 is SGHVS, CDR2 FNYEAQ, per germline. The CDR3 region is CASSLATGGFGYTF. The CDR3 DNA sequence: TGTGCCAGCAGCTTAGCGACAGGGGGCTTTGGCTACACCTTC.

The rearrangement joins TRBV5-1 to TRBJ2-5; 10 bases line up with TRBD1. The trim removed 0 bases at V and 1 base at J, leaving 0 bases unmatched. The CDR3 is 15 residues long. Germline V gene data show CDR1 as SGHRS and CDR2 as YFSETQ. The CDR3 sequence is CASSLGDRGQETQYF. DNA of the CDR3: TGCGCCAGCAGCTTGGGGGACAGGGGCCAAGAGACCCAGTACTTC.

The rearrangement joins TRBV27 to TRBJ2-2; the match to TRBD2 covers 8 bases. This CDR3 contains 15 residues. Germline values: CDR1 MNHEY, CDR2 SMNVEV (reference sequence). Unmatched junction bases numbered 6, after V lost 6 bases and J lost 3 bases. In DNA, the CDR3 is TGTGCCAGCAGACCCCTCGGGGGGGACACCGGGGAGCTGTTTTTT. This translates into CASRPLGGDTGELFF.

This clone was detected only once. The CDR3 nucleotides read TGTGCCAGCAGCTTATTTCGGGGAAATCAGCCCCAGCATTTT. This encodes CASSLFRGNQPQHF. The V call is TRBV7-8, the J call TRBJ1-5; D is undetermined. CDR3 length: 14 residues. Germline loops: CDR1 SGHVS, CDR2 FQNEAQ. The V end lost 2 bases, the J end lost 4 bases, and 9 bases lay between the germline ends. The complete variable domain, with remaining parts taken from reference TRBV7-8 and TRBJ1-5, reads GAGVSQSPRYKVAKRGQDVALRCDPISGHVSLFWYQQALGQGPEFLTYFQNEAQLDKSGLPSDRFFAERPEGSVSTLKIQRTQQEDSAVYLCASSLFRGNQPQHFGDGTRLSIL.

This clone was seen once. This chain connects TRBV16 to TRBJ2-1; D is ambiguous. The CDR3 covers 15 residues. Germline V gene lookup returns CDR1 KGHSY and CDR2 FQNENV. Trimming cost V 1 base and J 0 bases, with 7 bases left between them. In DNA, the CDR3 is TGTGCCAGCAGCCAATTCAGAGGCTCCTACAATGAGCAGTTCTTC. This codes for CASSQFRGSYNEQFF.

The gene calls are TRBV5-4 and TRBJ1-2; D ambiguous. Germline assignment: CDR1 SGHNT and CDR2 YYREEE (reference sequence). The germline V and J ends were trimmed by 1 base and 4 bases, with 17 bases remaining between them. The CDR3 contains 16 residues. CDR3 nucleotide sequence: TGTGCCAGCAGCTTGACCGGACGGAATCTGAGCTATGGCTACACCTTC. It encodes CASSLTGRNLSYGYTF.

The chain has TRBV7-9 and TRBJ1-2; 12 bases line up with TRBD1. CDR1 and CDR2 (germline): SEHNR, FQNEAQ (reference sequence). The CDR3 has 15 amino acids. With V trimmed by 4 bases and J by 7 bases, 7 bases remained unmatched. The CDR3 DNA reads as TGTGCCAGCAGCTCCCAAGGGACAGGGGGCCGTGGCTACACCTTC. Translated, it gives CASSSQGTGGRGYTF. The variable domain in full, with the rest retrieved from reference TRBV7-9 and TRBJ1-2, is DTGVSQNPRHKITKRGQNVTFRCDPISEHNRLYWYRQTLGQGPEFLTYFQNEAQLEKSRLLSDRFSAERPKGSFSTLEIQRTEQGDSAMYLCASSSQGTGGRGYTFGSGTRLTVV.

There are a few counts of this clone. This sequence joins TRBV10-2 and TRBJ1-5; the D is unclear. This CDR3 has 15 amino acids. V dropped 3 bases and J dropped 2 bases, with 11 bases sitting between them. Per germline, CDR1 WSHSY and CDR2 SAAADI. CDR3 DNA sequence: TGCGCCAGCAGTGAATTTCGGCAGGGCAATCAGCCCCAGCATTTT. This sequence encodes CASSEFRQGNQPQHF.

The chain joins TRBV27 to TRBJ2-2; D not certain. The CDR3 sequence is 15 residues long. Germline V gene sequence: CDR1 MNHEY, CDR2 SMNVEV (reference sequence). Trimming removed 2 bases at V and 4 bases at J, with 11 bases between. CDR3 protein: CASSLGSRATGELFF. The DNA for the CDR3 is TGTGCCAGCAGTTTAGGTTCTAGGGCCACCGGGGAGCTGTTTTTT.

The chain couples TRBV5-1 to TRBJ2-1, with 10 nucleotides matching TRBD2. Unmatched junction bases numbered 13, after V lost 3 bases and J lost 4 bases. Germline CDR1 SGHRS, CDR2 YFSETQ. CDR3 length: 18 amino acids. CDR3 protein: CASSSPLKIAGGYNEQFF. CDR3 nucleotides: TGCGCCAGCAGCTCTCCACTTAAGATAGCGGGAGGATACAATGAGCAGTTCTTC.